These 15 T cell receptor beta chains share one sample of origin, sequenced in a study of T cells expressing NK-cell markers. TCRdb reanalyzed the 5' RACE reads, giving one entry per CDR3 protein sequence and no DNA. The sample table includes 550,000 to 600,000 distinct CDR3 sequences. The sequencing input was blood T cells: a sorted CD56 or NKG2C T cell subset, CD4+ or CD8+ T cells, or bulk PBMC T cells (not recorded which). These receptors originate from a man between 18 and 35 years old in good health.

The chain uses TRBV14 and TRBJ2-1; the D gene TCRdb calls, TRBD1, cannot be checked with no DNA. The CDR3 sequence is 14 residues long. Germline CDR1 is SGHDN and CDR2 is FVKESK. The CDR3 loop reads CASSPTPGNNEQFF.

This chain uses TRBV20-1 with TRBJ1-5; TCRdb calls TRBD1, which cannot be checked without DNA. This CDR3 is built from 15 residues. Germline V lookup: CDR1 DFQATT, CDR2 SNEGSKA (reference sequence). CDR3 amino acids: CSARPTGAGNQPQHF.

The chain employs TRBV24-1 and TRBJ2-3; TCRdb selects TRBD1, and the lack of DNA leaves this call unchecked. The germline CDR1 and CDR2 sequences are KGHDR and SFDVKD. This CDR3 has 15 amino acids. Here the CDR3 reads CATGLRTGRADTQYF.

The chain uses TRBV12-3 or TRBV12-4 and TRBJ2-1; TCRdb's D gene call, TRBD2, goes unchecked for lack of DNA. The CDR3 contains 18 residues. The CDR3 here is CASSGLAGGFSSYNEQFF.

V gene TRBV4-3 combines with J gene TRBJ1-1; there is no DNA to check the TCRdb D call of TRBD1. CDR3 length: 16 amino acids. CDR1 is LGHNA and CDR2 is YSLEER in the germline V gene. CDR3 sequence: CASSQDRDRGRTEAFF.

The chain uses TRBV6-5 and TRBJ2-1; TCRdb indicates TRBD2, and absent DNA this call remains unverified. CDR3 size: 18 residues. Germline V gives CDR1 MNHEY, CDR2 SVGAGI. CDR3 residues: CASSYDMLASGRNNEQFF.

CDR3 region: CASSWKGADTQYF. The chain combines TRBV5-5 with TRBJ2-3. The CDR3 sequence is 13 residues long. Germline V gene data show CDR1 as SGHKS and CDR2 as YYEKEE (reference sequence).

V and J are TRBV7-2 and TRBJ1-1; there is no DNA to check the TCRdb D call of TRBD1. Germline-derived CDR1 and CDR2 are SGHTA and FQGNSA. The CDR3 is 15 residues long. The CDR3: CASSFDRRRNTEAFF.

The rearrangement links TRBV5-1 to TRBJ2-3. This CDR3 has 14 residues. Germline CDR1 and CDR2: SGHRS and YFSETQ. CDR3 region: CASSYVGDTDTQYF. Filled out from reference TRBV5-1 and TRBJ2-3, the complete variable domain reads KAGVTQTPRYLIKTRGQQVTLSCSPISGHRSVSWYQQTPGQGLQFLFEYFSETQRNKGNFPGRFSGRQFSNSRSEMNVSTLELGDSALYLCASSYVGDTDTQYFGPGTRLTVL.

J is TRBJ2-5 and V is TRBV20-1; TCRdb's assignment of TRBD1 cannot be checked, as there is no DNA. The CDR3 extends over 14 amino acids. Germline V gene sequence: CDR1 DFQATT, CDR2 SNEGSKA (reference sequence). Here the CDR3 reads CSARTPGGLETQYF.

The rearrangement links TRBV10-3 to TRBJ2-3; the TRBD2 assignment by TCRdb is unverifiable without DNA. Germline CDR1 ENHRY, CDR2 SYGVKD. The CDR3 covers 14 residues. The CDR3 loop is CAIFSGSSPDTQYF.

The chain carries TRBV12-3 or TRBV12-4 and TRBJ2-6; absent DNA, TCRdb's TRBD2 call cannot be checked. The CDR3 covers 17 residues. The CDR3 is CASSPTGGRAGANVLTF.

This chain links TRBV25-1 with TRBJ2-6. The length of the CDR3 is 16 residues. The germline V gene encodes CDR1 MGHDK and CDR2 SYGVNS. The CDR3 here is CASSAETILGANVLTF.

The CDR3 here is CSVVSPRGNNEQFF. The rearrangement joins TRBV29-1 to TRBJ2-1; TCRdb calls TRBD1, which cannot be checked without DNA. The CDR3 spans 14 residues. Per germline, CDR1 SQVTM and CDR2 ANQGSEA.

The chain uses TRBV24-1 and TRBJ2-1; TCRdb proposes TRBD1, but this gene call is untestable without DNA. The CDR3 length is 17 residues. Germline CDR1 is KGHDR and CDR2 is SFDVKD. The CDR3 protein is CATSDFGRGGKGNEQFF.